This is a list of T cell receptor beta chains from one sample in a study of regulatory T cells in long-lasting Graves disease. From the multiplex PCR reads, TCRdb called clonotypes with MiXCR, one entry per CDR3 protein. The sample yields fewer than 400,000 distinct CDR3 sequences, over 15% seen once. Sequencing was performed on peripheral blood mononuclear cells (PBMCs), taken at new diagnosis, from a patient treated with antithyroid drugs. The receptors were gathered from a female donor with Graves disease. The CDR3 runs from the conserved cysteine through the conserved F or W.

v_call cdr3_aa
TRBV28 CASSPNRKPTPIYTEAFF
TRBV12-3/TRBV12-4 CASSLNGRGTDTQYF
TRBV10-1 CASSPRESPYNEQFF
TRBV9 CASSAYGGGRQGGNTIYF
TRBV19 CASASRGRDEKLFF
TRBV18 CASSPGVGGVIGETQYF
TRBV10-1 CASSEEYTGEQYF
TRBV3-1 CASSPSVSGETQYF
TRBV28 CASSTTSGPYEQYF
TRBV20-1 CSATRPSLAYEQYF
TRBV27 CASSIDSPASGEQYF
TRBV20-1 CSAPPLGTGVNEQYF
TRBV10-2 CASEGETQYF
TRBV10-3 CAISEERGGTEAFF
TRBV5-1 CASSLEAFPNEQYF
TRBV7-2 CASSAPSGVNNEQFF
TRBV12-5 CASGLGGRPTDTQYF
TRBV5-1 CASSPRTGGVSSAEQYF